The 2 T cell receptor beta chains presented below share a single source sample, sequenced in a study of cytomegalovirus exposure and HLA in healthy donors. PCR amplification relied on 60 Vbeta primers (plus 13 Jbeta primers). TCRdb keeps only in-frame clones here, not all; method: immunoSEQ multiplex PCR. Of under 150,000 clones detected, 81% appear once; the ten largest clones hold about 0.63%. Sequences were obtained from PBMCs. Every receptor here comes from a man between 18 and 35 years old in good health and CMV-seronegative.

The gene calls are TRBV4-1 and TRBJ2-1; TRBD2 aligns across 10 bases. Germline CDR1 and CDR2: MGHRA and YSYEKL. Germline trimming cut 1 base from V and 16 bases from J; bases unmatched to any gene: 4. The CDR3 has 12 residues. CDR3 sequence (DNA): TGCGCCAGCAGCCAAGTAGCGGGGGGTTTTTTCTTC. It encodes CASSQVAGGFFF.

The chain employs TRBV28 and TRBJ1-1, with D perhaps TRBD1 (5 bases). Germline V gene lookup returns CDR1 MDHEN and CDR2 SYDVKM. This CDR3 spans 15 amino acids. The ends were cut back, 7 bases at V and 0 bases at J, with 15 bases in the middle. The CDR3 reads CASKEWGQVNTEAFF. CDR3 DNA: TGTGCCAGCAAAGAGTGGGGCCAGGTGAACACTGAAGCTTTCTTT.